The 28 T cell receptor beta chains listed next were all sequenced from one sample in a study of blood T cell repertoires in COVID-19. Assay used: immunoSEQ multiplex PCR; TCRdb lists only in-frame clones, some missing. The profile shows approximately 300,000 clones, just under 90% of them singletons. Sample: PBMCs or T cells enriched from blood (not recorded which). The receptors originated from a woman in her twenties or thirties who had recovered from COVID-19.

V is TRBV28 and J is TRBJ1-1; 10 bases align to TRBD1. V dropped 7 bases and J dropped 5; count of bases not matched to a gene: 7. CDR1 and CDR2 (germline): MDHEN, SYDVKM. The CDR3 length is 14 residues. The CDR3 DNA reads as TGTGCCAGCACGCAGGGGGACAGGGGTACTGAAGCTTTCTTT. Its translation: CASTQGDRGTEAFF.

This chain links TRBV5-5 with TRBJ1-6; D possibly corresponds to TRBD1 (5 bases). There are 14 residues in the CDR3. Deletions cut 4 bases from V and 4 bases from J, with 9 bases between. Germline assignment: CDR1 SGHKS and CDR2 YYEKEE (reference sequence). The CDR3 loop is CASSRQPYNSPLHF. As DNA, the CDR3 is TGTGCCAGCAGCCGACAGCCTTATAATTCACCCCTCCACTTT. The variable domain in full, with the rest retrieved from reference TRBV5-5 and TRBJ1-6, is DAGVTQSPTHLIKTRGQQVTLRCSPISGHKSVSWYQQVLGQGPQFIFQYYEKEERGRGNFPDRFSARQFPNYSSELNVNALLLGDSALYLCASSRQPYNSPLHFGNGTRLTVT.

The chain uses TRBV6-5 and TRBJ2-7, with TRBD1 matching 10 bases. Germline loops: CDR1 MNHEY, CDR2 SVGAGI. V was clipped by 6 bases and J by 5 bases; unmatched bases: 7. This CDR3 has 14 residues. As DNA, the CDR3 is TGTGCCAGCAGCCGGGACAGGGGCGCCCACGAGCAGTACTTC. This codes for CASSRDRGAHEQYF.

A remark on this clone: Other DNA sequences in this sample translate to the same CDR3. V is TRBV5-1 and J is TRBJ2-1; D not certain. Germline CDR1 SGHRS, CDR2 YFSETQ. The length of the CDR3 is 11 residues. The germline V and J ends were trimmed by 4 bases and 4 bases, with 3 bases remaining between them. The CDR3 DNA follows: TGCGCCAGCAGCCTTTACAATGAGCAGTTCTTC. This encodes CASSLYNEQFF.

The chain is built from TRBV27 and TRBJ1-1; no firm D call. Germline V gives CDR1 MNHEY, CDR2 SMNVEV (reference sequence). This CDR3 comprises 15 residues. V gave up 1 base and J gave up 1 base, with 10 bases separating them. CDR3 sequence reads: CASSLLAGENTEAFF. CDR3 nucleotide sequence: TGTGCCAGCAGTTTATTGGCCGGAGAGAACACTGAAGCTTTCTTT.

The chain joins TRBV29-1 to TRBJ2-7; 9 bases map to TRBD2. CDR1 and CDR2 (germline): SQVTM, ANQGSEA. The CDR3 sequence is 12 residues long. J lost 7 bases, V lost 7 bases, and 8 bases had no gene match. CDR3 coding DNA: TGCAGCGCCTCCTTTCTAGCGGGGGAGCAGTACTTC. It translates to CSASFLAGEQYF.

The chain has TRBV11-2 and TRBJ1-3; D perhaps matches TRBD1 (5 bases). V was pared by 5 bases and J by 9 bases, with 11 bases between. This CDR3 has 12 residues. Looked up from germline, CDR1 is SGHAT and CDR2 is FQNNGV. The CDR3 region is CASSRDFGTIYF. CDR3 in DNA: TGTGCCAGCAGCCGGGACTTCGGCACCATATATTTT.

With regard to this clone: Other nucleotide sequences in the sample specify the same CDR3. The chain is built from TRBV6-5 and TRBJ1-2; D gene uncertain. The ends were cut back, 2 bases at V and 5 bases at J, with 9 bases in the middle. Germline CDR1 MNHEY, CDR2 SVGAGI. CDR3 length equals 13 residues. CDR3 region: CASSYGTDYGYTF. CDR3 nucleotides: TGTGCCAGCAGTTACGGCACAGATTATGGCTACACCTTC.

CDR3 in DNA: TGTGCCAGCAGCTTGTTAGCGGGAGGAATCTACGAGCAGTACTTC. It encodes CASSLLAGGIYEQYF. This sequence joins TRBV5-6 and TRBJ2-7; 10 nucleotides agree with TRBD2. The ends lost 1 base at V and 3 bases at J; junction bases unmatched: 4. Germline V gene lookup returns CDR1 SGHDT and CDR2 YYEEEE. The CDR3 has 15 residues.

CDR3 sequence (DNA): TGTGCCAGTAGTAGCGGGACGGTAGTTCAGCCCCAGCATTTT. Translated, it gives CASSSGTVVQPQHF. The chain couples TRBV19 to TRBJ1-5, with TRBD1 as a possible D gene (5 bases). This CDR3 comprises 14 residues. V was cut by 4 bases and J by 6 bases, with 13 bases left in between. Per the germline V gene, CDR1 is LNHDA and CDR2 is SQIVND (reference sequence).

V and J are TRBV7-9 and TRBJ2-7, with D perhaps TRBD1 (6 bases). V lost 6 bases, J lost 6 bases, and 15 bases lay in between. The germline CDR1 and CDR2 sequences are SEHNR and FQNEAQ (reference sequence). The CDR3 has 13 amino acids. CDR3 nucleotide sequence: TGTGCCAGCAGATACAGGGAAAGGGGCGAGCAGTACTTC. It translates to CASRYRERGEQYF.

The CDR3 protein is CASSPGDRSLNSPLHF. DNA for the CDR3: TGCGCCAGCAGCCCAGGGGACAGGTCCCTTAATTCACCCCTCCACTTT. This chain links TRBV5-1 with TRBJ1-6; TRBD1 matches 8 bases. The germline V gene has CDR1 SGHRS and CDR2 YFSETQ. Trimming removed 4 bases from V and 6 bases from J; junction bases left unmatched: 9. CDR3 length: 16 amino acids.

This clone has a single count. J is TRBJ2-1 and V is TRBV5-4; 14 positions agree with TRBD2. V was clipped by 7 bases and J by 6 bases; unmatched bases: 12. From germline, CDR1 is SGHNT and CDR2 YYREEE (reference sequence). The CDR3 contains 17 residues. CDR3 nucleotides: TGTGCCAGCCGTCAACCGGGACTAGCGGGAGTAGGCAATGAGCAGTTCTTC. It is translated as CASRQPGLAGVGNEQFF.

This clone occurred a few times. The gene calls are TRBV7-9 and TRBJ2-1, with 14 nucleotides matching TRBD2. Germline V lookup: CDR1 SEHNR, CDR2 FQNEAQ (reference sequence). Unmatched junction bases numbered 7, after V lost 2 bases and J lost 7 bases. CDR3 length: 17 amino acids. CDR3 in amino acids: CASSLPGLAGVQNEQFF. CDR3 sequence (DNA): TGTGCCAGCAGCTTACCGGGACTAGCGGGAGTTCAGAATGAGCAGTTCTTC.

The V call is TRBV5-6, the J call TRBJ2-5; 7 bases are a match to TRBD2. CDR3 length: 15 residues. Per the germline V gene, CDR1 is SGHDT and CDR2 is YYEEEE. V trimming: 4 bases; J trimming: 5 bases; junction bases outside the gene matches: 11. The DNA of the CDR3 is TGTGCCAGCAGCCTCCGGGAGGCCCCGTGGGAGACCCAGTACTTC. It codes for CASSLREAPWETQYF.

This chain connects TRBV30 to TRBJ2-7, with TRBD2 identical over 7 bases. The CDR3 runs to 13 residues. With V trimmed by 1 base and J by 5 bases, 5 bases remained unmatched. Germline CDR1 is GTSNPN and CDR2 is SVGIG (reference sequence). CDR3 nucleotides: TGTGCCTGGAGTGGGCTAGCGGCCGACGAGCAGTACTTC. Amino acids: CAWSGLAADEQYF.

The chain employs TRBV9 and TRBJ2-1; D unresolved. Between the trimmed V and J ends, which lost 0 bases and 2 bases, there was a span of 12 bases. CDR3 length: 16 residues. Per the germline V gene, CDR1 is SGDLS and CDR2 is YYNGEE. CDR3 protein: CASSVDQATPYNEQFF. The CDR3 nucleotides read TGTGCCAGCAGCGTAGACCAAGCCACGCCCTACAATGAGCAGTTCTTC.

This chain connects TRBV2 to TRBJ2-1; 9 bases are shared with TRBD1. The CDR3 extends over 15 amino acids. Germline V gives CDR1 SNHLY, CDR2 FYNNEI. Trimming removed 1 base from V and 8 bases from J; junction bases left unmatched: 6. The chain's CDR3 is CASSEVGTGRHEQFF. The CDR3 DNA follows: TGTGCCAGCAGTGAAGTGGGGACAGGGCGGCATGAGCAGTTCTTC.

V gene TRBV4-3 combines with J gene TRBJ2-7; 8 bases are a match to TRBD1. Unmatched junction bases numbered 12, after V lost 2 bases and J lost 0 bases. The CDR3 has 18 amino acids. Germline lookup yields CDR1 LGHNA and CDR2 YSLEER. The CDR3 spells CASSQNPVAGGGSYEQYF. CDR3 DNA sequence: TGCGCCAGCAGCCAAAACCCGGTCGCAGGGGGCGGCTCCTACGAGCAGTACTTC.

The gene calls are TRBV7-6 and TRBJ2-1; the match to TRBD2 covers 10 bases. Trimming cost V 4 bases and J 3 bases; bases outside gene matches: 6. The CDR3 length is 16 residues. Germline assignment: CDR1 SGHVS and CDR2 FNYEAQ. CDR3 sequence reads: CASSWVIAGGYNEQFF. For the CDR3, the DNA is TGTGCCAGCAGCTGGGTGATAGCGGGAGGCTACAATGAGCAGTTCTTC.

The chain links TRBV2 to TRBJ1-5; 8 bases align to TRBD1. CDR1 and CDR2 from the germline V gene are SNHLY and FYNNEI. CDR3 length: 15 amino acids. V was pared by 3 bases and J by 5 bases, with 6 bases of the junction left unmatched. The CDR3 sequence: CASSDQRTGHQPQHF. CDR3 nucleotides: TGTGCCAGCAGTGACCAACGGACAGGGCATCAGCCCCAGCATTTT.

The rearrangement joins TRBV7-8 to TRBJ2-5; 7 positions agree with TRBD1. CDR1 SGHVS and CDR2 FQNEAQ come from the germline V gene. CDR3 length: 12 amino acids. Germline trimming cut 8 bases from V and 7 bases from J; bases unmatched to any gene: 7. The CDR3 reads CASRGGPGTQYF. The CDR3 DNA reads TGTGCCAGCCGAGGGGGCCCCGGGACCCAGTACTTC. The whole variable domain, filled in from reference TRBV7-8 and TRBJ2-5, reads GAGVSQSPRYKVAKRGQDVALRCDPISGHVSLFWYQQALGQGPEFLTYFQNEAQLDKSGLPSDRFFAERPEGSVSTLKIQRTQQEDSAVYLCASRGGPGTQYFGPGTRLLVL.

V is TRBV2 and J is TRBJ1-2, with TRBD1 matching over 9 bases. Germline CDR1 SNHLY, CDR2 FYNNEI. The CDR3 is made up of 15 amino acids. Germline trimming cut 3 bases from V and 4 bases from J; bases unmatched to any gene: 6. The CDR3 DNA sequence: TGTGCCAGCAGTGAGCTACTGGGACAGGGCTATGGCTACACCTTC. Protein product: CASSELLGQGYGYTF.

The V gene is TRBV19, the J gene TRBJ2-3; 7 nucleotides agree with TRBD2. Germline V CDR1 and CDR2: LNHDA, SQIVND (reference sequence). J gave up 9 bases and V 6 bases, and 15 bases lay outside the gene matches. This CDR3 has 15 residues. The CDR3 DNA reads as TGTGCCAGTAGGGATTTAGCGGGCCACACCGTAACGCAGTATTTT. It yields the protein CASRDLAGHTVTQYF.

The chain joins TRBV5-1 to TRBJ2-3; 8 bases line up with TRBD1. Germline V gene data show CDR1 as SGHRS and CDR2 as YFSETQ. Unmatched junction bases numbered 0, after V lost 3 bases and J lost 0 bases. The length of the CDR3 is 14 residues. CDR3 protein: CASSWTGSTDTQYF. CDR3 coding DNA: TGCGCCAGCAGCTGGACAGGGAGCACAGATACGCAGTATTTT.

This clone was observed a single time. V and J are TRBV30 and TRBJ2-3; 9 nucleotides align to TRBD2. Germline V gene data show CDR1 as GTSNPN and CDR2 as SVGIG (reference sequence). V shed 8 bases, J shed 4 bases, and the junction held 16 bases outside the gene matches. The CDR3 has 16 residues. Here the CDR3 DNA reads TGTGCCCGCCTTAGGCTAGCGGGATTGGACGCAGATACGCAGTATTTT. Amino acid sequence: CARLRLAGLDADTQYF.

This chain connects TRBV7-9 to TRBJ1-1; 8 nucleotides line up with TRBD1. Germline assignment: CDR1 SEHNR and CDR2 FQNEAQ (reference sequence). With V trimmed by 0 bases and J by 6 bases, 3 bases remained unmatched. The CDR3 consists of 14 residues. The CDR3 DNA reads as TGTGCCAGCAGCTTAGCACAGGGGGTGGCTGAAGCTTTCTTT. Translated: CASSLAQGVAEAFF.

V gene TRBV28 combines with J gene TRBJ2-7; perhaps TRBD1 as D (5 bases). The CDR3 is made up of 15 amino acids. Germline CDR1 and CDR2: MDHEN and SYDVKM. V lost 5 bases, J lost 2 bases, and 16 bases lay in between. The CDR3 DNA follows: TGTGCCAGCAGTCCTCCCTACCAGGGAACCTACGAGCAGTACTTC. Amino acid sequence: CASSPPYQGTYEQYF.